This TCR beta chain was found in a study of T and B cells in COVID-19 patients. Study details: Peripheral blood came from COVID-19 patients with active infection or after recovery. The recovered patients had mostly mild to moderate COVID-19 with outpatient management. General observations from the study: Exclusive to the recovered cohort were 2,300 or so TCR clusters, around 31 of them with low generation probability. At recovery TRB diversity and richness exceeded healthy donors, after highly clonal active COVID-19 repertoires.

Multiplex PCR with BIOMED2 TRB-A/B primer pools amplified TRB rearrangements. TCRdb independently ran MiXCR on the multiplex PCR reads; one entry per CDR3 protein. The sample lists 20,000 to 30,000 distinct CDR3 sequences; approximately 30% were seen once. This clonotype was seen more than once but under ten times. Its antigen is not known. CDR3 length equals 16 residues. Per germline, CDR1 MNHEY and CDR2 SVGEGT. Germline trimming cut 2 bases from V and 9 bases from J; bases unmatched to any gene: 11. TRB was amplified from about 260-540 ng of blood genomic DNA. The origin of this receptor is a human donor who had recovered from COVID-19. Sequenced material: blood. The chain recombines TRBV6-2 or TRBV6-3 with TRBJ2-1, with 9 positions matching TRBD2. The CDR3 is CASSYGAGGLDSEQFF. The DNA for the CDR3 is TGTGCCAGCAGTTACGGAGCGGGGGGCCTCGATAGTGAGCAGTTCTTC.